This passage covers 32 T cell receptor beta chains from one sample sequenced in a study of technical replicates of blood from a few donors. The table came from immunoSEQ multiplex PCR; TCRdb's copy has only in-frame clones and leaves some out. The sample contains tens of thousands of clones, around nine tenths of which appear only once. The sample comprised T cells isolated from PBMCs. The source of these receptors is a human donor in good health.

The chain uses TRBV7-8 and TRBJ2-7; a weak D match, TRBD2 (6 bases). Germline V lookup: CDR1 SGHVS, CDR2 FQNEAQ. CDR3 size: 16 residues. Deletions cut 5 bases from V and 1 base from J, with 18 bases between. The CDR3 sequence is CASSSSLGRKSYEQYF. CDR3 bases: TGTGCCAGCAGCAGCAGCTTGGGGAGGAAGTCCTACGAGCAGTACTTC.

This chain links TRBV4-2 with TRBJ2-1, with 8 positions matching TRBD2. The CDR3 is made up of 16 amino acids. From germline, CDR1 is LGHNA and CDR2 YNFKEQ. Trimming removed 0 bases from V and 7 bases from J; junction bases left unmatched: 8. Written as DNA, the CDR3 is TGTGCCAGCAGCCAAGATATTGGGACTAGGGCGAATGAGCAGTTCTTC. Translating gives CASSQDIGTRANEQFF.

The rearrangement links TRBV30 to TRBJ2-2, with 11 bases fitting TRBD2. There are 15 residues in the CDR3. Looked up from germline, CDR1 is GTSNPN and CDR2 is SVGIG (reference sequence). Trimming took 5 bases from V and 1 from J; bases not matched to a gene: 3. In DNA form, the CDR3 reads TGTGCCTGGGATACTAGCGGGGGGAACACCGGGGAGCTGTTTTTT. Its protein product is CAWDTSGGNTGELFF.

The chain joins TRBV27 to TRBJ1-1; 7 bases are a match to TRBD1. Trimming took 4 bases from V and 9 from J; bases not matched to a gene: 8. The CDR3 is 13 amino acids. The V gene's germline CDR1 is MNHEY and CDR2 SMNVEV (reference sequence). CDR3: CASSSDRAGKAFF. In nucleotides, the CDR3 is TGTGCCAGCAGTTCCGACAGGGCGGGAAAAGCTTTCTTT.

This clone was detected once. The rearrangement joins TRBV2 to TRBJ2-3; D is unresolved. Looked up from germline, CDR1 is SNHLY and CDR2 is FYNNEI. This CDR3 region has 12 residues. V shed 6 bases and J shed 0 bases, with 4 bases lying between them. The CDR3: CASRTSTDTQYF. As DNA, the CDR3 is TGTGCCAGCAGGACTAGCACAGATACGCAGTATTTT. Drawing the rest from reference TRBV2 and TRBJ2-3, the complete variable domain is EPEVTQTPSHQVTQMGQEVILRCVPISNHLYFYWYRQILGQKVEFLVSFYNNEISEKSEIFDDQFSVERPDGSNFTLKIRSTKLEDSAMYFCASRTSTDTQYFGPGTRLTVL.

A few counts support this clone. This chain joins TRBV5-4 and TRBJ1-1, with 10 bases that match TRBD1. The V gene end was trimmed by 4 bases and the J gene end by 7 bases; junction bases not matched to a gene: 4. The CDR3 covers 13 residues. Germline V lookup: CDR1 SGHNT, CDR2 YYREEE (reference sequence). The CDR3 DNA reads TGTGCCAGCAGCCCTGGGACAGGGGTTGAAGCTTTCTTT. Translated: CASSPGTGVEAFF.

The rearrangement links TRBV7-2 to TRBJ2-3; D may be TRBD2 (5 bases). This CDR3 contains 12 residues. With 1 base removed from V and 13 bases from J, the gap between germline ends came to 12 bases. CDR1 and CDR2 from the germline V gene are SGHTA and FQGNSA. Here the CDR3 reads CASSLGDMREYF. The CDR3, as DNA: TGTGCCAGCAGCTTAGGTGATATGAGGGAGTATTTT.

The V call is TRBV11-2, the J call TRBJ2-1; 10 bases agree with TRBD1. The CDR3 is 15 residues long. With 4 bases clipped from V and 6 bases from J, the junction kept 6 bases outside the gene matches. Germline V gives CDR1 SGHAT, CDR2 FQNNGV. The CDR3 is CASSSRGQGPNEQFF. Here the CDR3 DNA reads TGTGCCAGCAGCTCCAGGGGACAGGGGCCCAATGAGCAGTTCTTC.

V gene TRBV11-3 combines with J gene TRBJ2-3; possible D gene TRBD2, 5 bases. The CDR3 runs 14 residues. CDR1 and CDR2 (germline): SGHNT, YENEEA. V lost 5 bases and J lost 1, with 10 bases in between. The CDR3 DNA sequence: TGTGCCAGCAGCACACGAGCGGGCACAGATACGCAGTATTTT. Protein product: CASSTRAGTDTQYF.

The chain is built from TRBV2 and TRBJ2-2; no definite D call. Germline values: CDR1 SNHLY, CDR2 FYNNEI. The CDR3 runs 12 residues. V shed 5 bases and J shed 3 bases, with 4 bases lying between them. The CDR3 loop reads CASSRDTGELFF. CDR3 nucleotide sequence: TGTGCCAGCAGTCGGGACACCGGGGAGCTGTTTTTT.

This chain connects TRBV5-1 to TRBJ2-2, with D possibly TRBD1 on 5 matching bases. The germline V and J ends were trimmed by 3 bases and 4 bases, with 16 bases remaining between them. Per germline, CDR1 SGHRS and CDR2 YFSETQ. This CDR3 has 16 amino acids. This CDR3 is CASSSDTGPSTGELFF. The CDR3 DNA reads TGCGCCAGCAGCTCGGACACCGGGCCCTCCACCGGGGAGCTGTTTTTT.

This clone was picked up a small number of times. CDR3 sequence reads: CASSGIGLAAYNEQFF. Here the CDR3 DNA reads TGTGCCAGCAGTGGAATAGGACTAGCGGCCTACAATGAGCAGTTCTTC. The J gene is TRBJ2-1, the V gene TRBV2; 10 bases are a match to TRBD2. The V segment lost 4 bases and the J segment 2 bases; nucleotides outside the gene matches: 5. The CDR3 runs to 16 residues. CDR1 and CDR2 from the germline V gene are SNHLY and FYNNEI.

The chain combines TRBV28 with TRBJ2-3; the match to TRBD1 covers 9 bases. This CDR3 is 16 amino acids long. The ends lost 5 bases at V and 5 bases at J; junction bases unmatched: 11. In germline, CDR1 is MDHEN, CDR2 SYDVKM. Here the CDR3 reads CASSILKGQGRDTQYF. CDR3 nucleotide sequence: TGTGCCAGCAGTATATTGAAGGGACAGGGAAGAGATACGCAGTATTTT.

This chain uses TRBV7-2 with TRBJ2-3, with D maybe TRBD1 (6 bases). The germline V gene encodes CDR1 SGHTA and CDR2 FQGNSA. The CDR3 is made up of 16 amino acids. V was pared by 5 bases and J by 3 bases, with 18 bases between. For the CDR3, the DNA is TGTGCCAGCAGCCGATACCGGGACATTTTAACAGATACGCAGTATTTT. It yields the protein CASSRYRDILTDTQYF.

J is TRBJ2-3 and V is TRBV5-1; 10 bases map to TRBD2. The CDR3 is 16 residues long. CDR1 is SGHRS and CDR2 is YFSETQ in the germline V gene. V trimming: 0 bases; J trimming: 6 bases; junction bases outside the gene matches: 7. This chain's CDR3 is CASSLAIAGGGDTQYF. CDR3 DNA: TGCGCCAGCAGCTTGGCGATAGCGGGGGGCGGGGATACGCAGTATTTT.

V usage is TRBV21-1 and J usage is TRBJ2-7; TRBD2, as called in the table, went unchecked against the DNA. TRBV21-1 is classified as a pseudogene. The CDR3 is 15 amino acids. The chain's CDR3 is CASIGVAGTSYEQYF. Here the CDR3 DNA reads TGTGCCAGCATAGGAGTAGCGGGAACTAGCTACGAGCAGTACTTC.

The rearrangement links TRBV7-9 to TRBJ2-2; TRBD2 matches at 9 bases. Trimming cost V 2 bases and J 4 bases; bases outside gene matches: 11. The CDR3 is 18 amino acids. Germline CDR1 reads SEHNR; CDR2 reads FQNEAQ (reference sequence). The CDR3 spells CASSLIGVLAGLTGELFF. DNA for the CDR3: TGTGCCAGCAGCTTAATCGGGGTCCTAGCGGGGCTCACCGGGGAGCTGTTTTTT.

V usage is TRBV11-3 and J usage is TRBJ2-5; D is uncertain. The V gene's germline CDR1 is SGHNT and CDR2 YENEEA. Trimming took 6 bases from V and 5 from J, leaving 10 bases between them. CDR3 length: 12 amino acids. The DNA of the CDR3 is TGTGCCAGCAGGACTCTTGGGGAGACCCAGTACTTC. It is translated as CASRTLGETQYF.

This chain links TRBV7-9 with TRBJ2-5; no reliable D call. This CDR3 has 15 residues. Germline V gene lookup returns CDR1 SEHNR and CDR2 FQNEAQ (reference sequence). V was cut by 1 base and J by 0 bases, with 9 bases left in between. In nucleotides, the CDR3 is TGTGCCAGCAGCTTAGAACGAGAGTACCAAGAGACCCAGTACTTC. Encoded protein: CASSLEREYQETQYF.

The chain links TRBV4-1 to TRBJ2-4; tentatively, D is TRBD2 (5 bases). Trimming cost V 1 base and J 0 bases, with 10 bases left between them. The CDR3 consists of 16 residues. Germline lookup yields CDR1 MGHRA and CDR2 YSYEKL. The CDR3 DNA follows: TGCGCCAGCAGCCAAGGGACGGACTTAGCCAAAAACATTCAGTACTTC. Its protein is CASSQGTDLAKNIQYF.

This clone was counted a single time. This sequence joins TRBV2 and TRBJ2-3; D perhaps matches TRBD2 (6 bases). The germline CDR1 and CDR2 sequences are SNHLY and FYNNEI. V lost 3 bases, J lost 9 bases, and 10 bases lay in between. This CDR3 has 12 residues. In DNA form, the CDR3 reads TGTGCCAGCAGTGACGGGGCGGGAACGCAGTATTTT. Its protein product is CASSDGAGTQYF. The full variable domain, completed using reference TRBV2 and TRBJ2-3, is EPEVTQTPSHQVTQMGQEVILRCVPISNHLYFYWYRQILGQKVEFLVSFYNNEISEKSEIFDDQFSVERPDGSNFTLKIRSTKLEDSAMYFCASSDGAGTQYFGPGTRLTVL.

The sample holds one count of this clone. The chain combines TRBV10-3 with TRBJ2-6; possible D gene TRBD1, 6 bases. From germline, CDR1 is ENHRY and CDR2 SYGVKD. V dropped 6 bases and J dropped 2 bases, with 11 bases sitting between them. The CDR3 consists of 15 residues. CDR3 DNA sequence: TGTGCCATCAGGGAAACAGGGCCTGGGGCCAACGTCCTGACTTTC. Residues: CAIRETGPGANVLTF.

The chain carries TRBV10-1 and TRBJ2-2, with D tentatively TRBD2 (6 bases). Per germline, CDR1 WNHNN and CDR2 SYGVQD (reference sequence). The CDR3 is 14 residues long. The ends were cut back, 6 bases at V and 6 bases at J, with 14 bases in the middle. The CDR3 reads CASRPTGGSGELFF. The CDR3 DNA reads as TGCGCCAGCAGACCGACCGGAGGGTCCGGGGAGCTGTTTTTT.

This clone was seen only a few times. The chain carries TRBV29-1 and TRBJ2-2, with 8 positions matching TRBD1. The ends lost 7 bases at V and 4 bases at J; junction bases unmatched: 5. The germline V gene encodes CDR1 SQVTM and CDR2 ANQGSEA. The CDR3 runs to 13 residues. The CDR3 DNA reads as TGCAGCGCAGGGGACAGGTCCACCGGGGAGCTGTTTTTT. This sequence encodes CSAGDRSTGELFF.

The rearrangement links TRBV11-2 to TRBJ2-7; D possibly corresponds to TRBD2 (6 bases). Per germline, CDR1 SGHAT and CDR2 FQNNGV. V lost 5 bases and J lost 3, with 14 bases in between. The CDR3 contains 14 residues. CDR3 residues: CASSRGTGNYEQYF. The DNA of the CDR3 is TGTGCCAGCAGCCGGGGGACGGGAAACTACGAGCAGTACTTC.

The V and J genes are TRBV27 and TRBJ2-2; 7 bases line up with TRBD1. With 4 bases clipped from V and 4 bases from J, the junction kept 9 bases outside the gene matches. CDR1 and CDR2 (germline): MNHEY, SMNVEV (reference sequence). This CDR3 region has 16 residues. In nucleotides, the CDR3 is TGTGCCAGCAGTTCCGCCGGGACAGATGGCACCGGGGAGCTGTTTTTT. Translated: CASSSAGTDGTGELFF.

The chain is built from TRBV12-5 and TRBJ2-7; possibly TRBD1 for D (6 bases). The length of the CDR3 is 18 residues. The V end lost 1 base, the J end lost 5 bases, and 24 bases lay between the germline ends. CDR1 and CDR2 from the germline V gene are LGHNT and FRNRAP. CDR3 protein: CASGLAKTGQLTPNEQYF. The CDR3, as DNA: TGTGCTAGTGGTTTGGCCAAGACCGGACAGCTGACTCCTAACGAGCAGTACTTC.

The genes are TRBV19 and TRBJ2-5; 9 bases are a match to TRBD2. The V gene end was trimmed by 8 bases and the J gene end by 5 bases; junction bases not matched to a gene: 6. Germline V gives CDR1 LNHDA, CDR2 SQIVND (reference sequence). This CDR3 is built from 13 residues. The CDR3 reads CASGSGSAETQYF. The CDR3 DNA reads as TGTGCCAGTGGTAGCGGGAGCGCGGAGACCCAGTACTTC.

The gene calls are TRBV7-9 and TRBJ2-1; 8 nucleotides align to TRBD2. Germline CDR1 SEHNR, CDR2 FQNEAQ (reference sequence). There are 15 residues in the CDR3. Trimming took 3 bases from V and 11 from J; bases not matched to a gene: 12. CDR3 coding DNA: TGTGCCAGCAGCTTCCTTAGCGGGGAGCGCAGTAAGCAGTTCTTC. Protein: CASSFLSGERSKQFF.

The chain recombines TRBV7-6 with TRBJ2-7, with 8 bases matching TRBD1. The V segment lost 5 bases and the J segment 1 base; nucleotides outside the gene matches: 7. The CDR3 totals 15 residues. Germline loops: CDR1 SGHVS, CDR2 FNYEAQ. The CDR3 DNA is TGTGCCAGCAGCCCGAGGACAGGGAAGTCCTACGAGCAGTACTTC. It translates to CASSPRTGKSYEQYF. The complete variable domain, with remaining parts taken from reference TRBV7-6 and TRBJ2-7, reads GAGVSQSPRYKVTKRGQDVALRCDPISGHVSLYWYRQALGQGPEFLTYFNYEAQQDKSGLPNDRFSAERPEGSISTLTIQRTEQRDSAMYRCASSPRTGKSYEQYFGPGTRLTVT.

The chain employs TRBV5-8 and TRBJ2-7; TRBD1 matches 9 bases. V lost 4 bases and J lost 3; bases outside the gene matches: 5. CDR1 and CDR2 (germline): SGHTS, YDEGEE. This CDR3 contains 14 residues. The CDR3 coding sequence is TGTGCCAGCAGCGCAACGACAGGGGGCTACGAGCAGTACTTC. It is translated as CASSATTGGYEQYF.

J is TRBJ2-7 and V is TRBV28; TRBD1 might be the D (6 bases). Trimming took 7 bases from V and 4 from J, leaving 14 bases between them. This CDR3 spans 13 amino acids. Germline V gene sequence: CDR1 MDHEN, CDR2 SYDVKM. As DNA, the CDR3 is TGTGCCAGCACGTCCGGGACACCGTACGAGCAGTACTTC. Translated: CASTSGTPYEQYF.